The 24 T cell receptor beta chains below all came from one sample that was sequenced in a study of T cell changes during pregnancy in multiple sclerosis. Repertoires were generated with immunoSEQ multiplex PCR, while TCRdb's copy carries only in-frame clones and drops some. The sample lists roughly 28,000 clones; roughly 89% were seen once. The sample here was CD4+ T cells from peripheral blood mononuclear cells, taken in the first trimester of pregnancy. These receptor sequences come from a female donor in good health, enrolled as a control in a pregnancy study.

The chain combines TRBV6-4 with TRBJ2-3; 10 bases are a match to TRBD2. Per germline, CDR1 MRHNA and CDR2 SNTAGT. The V and J ends lost 0 bases and 5 bases, in that order; junction bases with no gene match: 5. This CDR3 is built from 16 residues. The CDR3 sequence is CASSDSPAGGGDTQYF. The CDR3 DNA is TGTGCCAGCAGTGACTCCCCAGCGGGAGGGGGAGATACGCAGTATTTT.

The rearrangement uses TRBV28 and TRBJ1-6, with D perhaps matching TRBD1 (6 bases). The V end was cut by 2 bases, the J end by 9 bases, with 11 bases between. Per germline, CDR1 MDHEN and CDR2 SYDVKM. This CDR3 has 14 residues. Here the CDR3 reads CASSLAGVGSPLHF. CDR3 DNA sequence: TGTGCCAGCAGTTTAGCAGGGGTTGGTTCACCCCTCCACTTT.

This clone was observed once. The gene calls are TRBV2 and TRBJ2-7, with 7 bases that match TRBD1. Germline values: CDR1 SNHLY, CDR2 FYNNEI. This CDR3 region has 18 residues. Germline trimming cut 6 bases from V and 1 base from J; bases unmatched to any gene: 18. CDR3 residues: CASRDVGTERARSYEQYF. DNA of the CDR3: TGTGCCAGCAGGGACGTAGGGACAGAGCGCGCCAGATCCTACGAGCAGTACTTC.

This chain joins TRBV9 and TRBJ2-7; possibly TRBD1 for D (8 bases). The CDR3 sequence is 15 residues long. V was pared by 4 bases and J by 2 bases, with 16 bases between. Germline V gene data show CDR1 as SGDLS and CDR2 as YYNGEE. The CDR3 DNA follows: TGTGCCAGCAGCCGTCAGGGGGCGGGAGCCTACGAGCAGTACTTC. Its translation is CASSRQGAGAYEQYF.

The rearrangement links TRBV9 to TRBJ2-1, with 7 bases identical to TRBD1. The CDR3 totals 17 residues. V lost 0 bases, J lost 10 bases, and 16 bases stayed unmatched. Germline CDR1 reads SGDLS; CDR2 reads YYNGEE. The DNA for the CDR3 is TGTGCCAGCAGCGTAGCTACAGGACAGGATAATCACCCGGAGCAGTTCTTC. Protein: CASSVATGQDNHPEQFF.

The DNA for the CDR3 is TGCGCCAGCAGCCCGACAGTGGATCAGCCCCAGCATTTT. Its protein product is CASSPTVDQPQHF. V is TRBV10-1 and J is TRBJ1-5; possible D gene TRBD1, 5 bases. Trimming took 6 bases from V and 5 from J, leaving 11 bases between them. CDR3 length: 13 amino acids. From germline, CDR1 is WNHNN and CDR2 SYGVQD (reference sequence).

The chain carries TRBV6-5 and TRBJ2-6; D is undetermined. CDR3 length: 15 amino acids. Trimming cost V 7 bases and J 0 bases, with 10 bases left between them. The germline V gene encodes CDR1 MNHEY and CDR2 SVGAGI. The CDR3 DNA is TGTGCCAGCAACCGACTGGTCTCTGGGGCCAACGTCCTGACTTTC. This gives the protein CASNRLVSGANVLTF.

This CDR3 reads CASKSGTDGGEKLFF. CDR3 bases: TGTGCCAGCAAGTCGGGTACAGACGGGGGTGAAAAACTGTTTTTT. This chain links TRBV7-2 with TRBJ1-4; D might be TRBD1 (5 bases). The V gene's germline CDR1 is SGHTA and CDR2 FQGNSA. The CDR3 is made up of 15 amino acids. Trimming left V 7 bases short and J 7 bases short, with 19 bases between.

This clone came up once. The chain recombines TRBV6-1 with TRBJ1-6; D is unresolved. The CDR3 is 15 residues long. Per the germline V gene, CDR1 is MNHNS and CDR2 is SASEGT. V was shortened by 7 bases and J by 0 bases, with 10 bases between the two germline ends. Written as DNA, the CDR3 is TGTGCCAGCATTCGCGGTGCCTCCTATAATTCACCCCTCCACTTT. It yields the protein CASIRGASYNSPLHF.

The V gene is TRBV18, the J gene TRBJ2-6; D is possibly TRBD2 (6 bases). Germline-derived CDR1 and CDR2 are KGHSH and LQKENI. The CDR3 covers 18 residues. V lost 1 base, J lost 0 bases, and 13 bases lay in between. The CDR3 coding sequence is TGTGCCAGCTCACCACGGAGGGGCTCCAACTCTGGGGCCAACGTCCTGACTTTC. Its translation is CASSPRRGSNSGANVLTF.

The V call is TRBV10-1, the J call TRBJ2-7; D not certain. The CDR3 spans 10 residues. V was cut by 10 bases and J by 2 bases, with 6 bases left in between. The germline CDR1 and CDR2 sequences are WNHNN and SYGVQD (reference sequence). DNA for the CDR3: TGCGCCATCCATGCCTACGAGCAGTACTTC. Amino acids: CAIHAYEQYF.

The rearrangement joins TRBV27 to TRBJ1-2; no reliable D call. The ends were cut back, 5 bases at V and 0 bases at J, with 13 bases in the middle. CDR1 is MNHEY and CDR2 is SMNVEV in the germline V gene (reference sequence). The CDR3 loop spans 15 amino acids. The CDR3 DNA sequence: TGTGCCAGCAGTCCCCAGGTTGGGTCTAACTATGGCTACACCTTC. Its translation is CASSPQVGSNYGYTF.

This rearrangement joins TRBV5-1 to TRBJ1-3, with D perhaps TRBD1 (6 bases). The CDR3 is 16 residues long. Germline CDR1 SGHRS, CDR2 YFSETQ. Between the trimmed V and J ends, which lost 3 bases and 0 bases, there was a span of 13 bases. This CDR3 is CASSSLVDSSGNTIYF. CDR3 DNA: TGCGCCAGCAGCTCCCTAGTGGACAGCTCTGGAAACACCATATATTTT.

The chain uses TRBV18 and TRBJ2-1; TRBD2 agrees at 15 bases. This CDR3 has 17 residues. After removal of 5 bases from V and 5 bases from J, the junction contained 7 bases not matched to a gene. The germline gives CDR1 KGHSH, CDR2 LQKENI. The CDR3 DNA follows: TGTGCCAGCTCAAAAGGACTAGCGGGGGGGCTAAACAATGAGCAGTTCTTC. As protein: CASSKGLAGGLNNEQFF.

In the case of this clone: Other nucleotide sequences from this sample produce the same CDR3. The rearrangement links TRBV28 to TRBJ1-1; 8 bases fit TRBD1. The CDR3 contains 15 residues. Germline CDR1 MDHEN, CDR2 SYDVKM. The V gene end was trimmed by 4 bases and the J gene end by 1 base; junction bases not matched to a gene: 5. The CDR3 nucleotides read TGTGCCAGCAGTTCACGACAGGGGCGGAACACTGAAGCTTTCTTT. Its protein product is CASSSRQGRNTEAFF.

V usage is TRBV27 and J usage is TRBJ2-7; 11 bases line up with TRBD2. V dropped 5 bases and J dropped 3; count of bases not matched to a gene: 6. CDR1 is MNHEY and CDR2 is SMNVEV in the germline V gene (reference sequence). The CDR3 covers 15 residues. DNA of the CDR3: TGTGCCAGCAGTAGCGGGACTAGCGGTCTCTACGAGCAGTACTTC. Translated, it gives CASSSGTSGLYEQYF.

This clone was seen more than once but under ten times. The chain has TRBV10-3 and TRBJ2-3, with D perhaps matching TRBD2 (6 bases). Looked up from germline, CDR1 is ENHRY and CDR2 is SYGVKD. V was pared by 4 bases and J by 6 bases, with 20 bases between. The CDR3 length is 16 residues. CDR3 region: CAISAPPGGTGDTQYF. The CDR3 nucleotides are TGTGCCATCAGTGCCCCGCCGGGCGGGACTGGGGATACGCAGTATTTT.

The gene calls are TRBV10-3 and TRBJ2-3; tentatively, D is TRBD1 (6 bases). The germline V and J ends were trimmed by 2 bases and 2 bases, with 14 bases remaining between them. There are 16 residues in the CDR3. Germline loops: CDR1 ENHRY, CDR2 SYGVKD. Here the CDR3 DNA reads TGTGCCATCAGTGAGGGACAGCGATTCCTCACAGATACGCAGTATTTT. It specifies CAISEGQRFLTDTQYF.

In this sample, this clone turned up once. V and J are TRBV10-2 and TRBJ1-4; 8 bases align to TRBD1. The CDR3 length is 17 residues. V was clipped by 0 bases and J by 8 bases; unmatched bases: 11. CDR1 is WSHSY and CDR2 is SAAADI in the germline V gene. CDR3 protein: CASSESKRQGSLEKLFF. For the CDR3, the DNA is TGCGCCAGCAGTGAGTCCAAGCGACAGGGGTCATTGGAAAAACTGTTTTTT.

The CDR3, as DNA: TGTGCCAGCAATCCAGCGGGAGGGGGAGAGACCCAGTACTTC. Protein: CASNPAGGGETQYF. V gene TRBV7-2 combines with J gene TRBJ2-5, with TRBD2 matching over 10 bases. Looked up from germline, CDR1 is SGHTA and CDR2 is FQGNSA. V lost 7 bases to trimming and J lost 4 bases; unmatched junction nucleotides: 6. CDR3 length: 14 amino acids.

This chain joins TRBV7-2 and TRBJ2-2; D unresolved. The germline V gene encodes CDR1 SGHTA and CDR2 FQGNSA. Trimming removed 1 base from V and 7 bases from J, with 10 bases in between. The length of the CDR3 is 14 residues. The CDR3 DNA is TGTGCCAGCAGCTTAGTGCGCGGTGGCGGGGAGCTGTTTTTT. Translating it yields CASSLVRGGGELFF.

The rearrangement links TRBV18 to TRBJ2-5, with 10 nucleotides matching TRBD1. The V gene's germline CDR1 is KGHSH and CDR2 LQKENI. V was pared by 2 bases and J by 1 base, with 1 base of the junction left unmatched. The CDR3 is 15 amino acids. CDR3 DNA sequence: TGTGCCAGCTCACCAGGGACAGGGGCCCAAGAGACCCAGTACTTC. It codes for CASSPGTGAQETQYF.

The rearrangement joins TRBV28 to TRBJ2-7; 7 bases fit TRBD2. With 6 bases clipped from V and 2 bases from J, the junction kept 13 bases outside the gene matches. The germline gives CDR1 MDHEN, CDR2 SYDVKM. This CDR3 is 16 amino acids long. This CDR3 reads CASRAASGLGTYEQYF. The CDR3 nucleotides are TGTGCCAGCAGAGCGGCTAGCGGATTGGGGACCTACGAGCAGTACTTC.

The rearrangement joins TRBV7-9 to TRBJ1-1, with 9 bases that match TRBD1. CDR1 is SEHNR, CDR2 FQNEAQ, per germline (reference sequence). Germline trimming cut 5 bases from V and 1 base from J; bases unmatched to any gene: 8. The CDR3 contains 16 residues. Here the CDR3 reads CASSQDRGGWNTEAFF. CDR3 DNA sequence: TGTGCCAGCAGCCAGGACAGGGGAGGATGGAACACTGAAGCTTTCTTT.